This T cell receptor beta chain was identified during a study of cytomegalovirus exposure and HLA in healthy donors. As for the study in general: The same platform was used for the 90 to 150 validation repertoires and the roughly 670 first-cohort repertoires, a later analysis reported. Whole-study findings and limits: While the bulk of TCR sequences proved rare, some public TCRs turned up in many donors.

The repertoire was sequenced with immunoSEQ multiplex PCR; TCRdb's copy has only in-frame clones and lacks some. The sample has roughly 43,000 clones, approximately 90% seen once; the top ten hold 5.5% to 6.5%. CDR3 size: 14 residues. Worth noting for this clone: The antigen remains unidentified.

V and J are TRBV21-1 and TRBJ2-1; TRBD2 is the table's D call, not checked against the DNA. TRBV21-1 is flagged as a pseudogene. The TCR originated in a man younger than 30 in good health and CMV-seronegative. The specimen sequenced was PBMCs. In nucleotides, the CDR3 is TGTGCCAGCAGAGAGTGGGAGAACTACAATGAGCAGTTCTTC. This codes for CASREWENYNEQFF.